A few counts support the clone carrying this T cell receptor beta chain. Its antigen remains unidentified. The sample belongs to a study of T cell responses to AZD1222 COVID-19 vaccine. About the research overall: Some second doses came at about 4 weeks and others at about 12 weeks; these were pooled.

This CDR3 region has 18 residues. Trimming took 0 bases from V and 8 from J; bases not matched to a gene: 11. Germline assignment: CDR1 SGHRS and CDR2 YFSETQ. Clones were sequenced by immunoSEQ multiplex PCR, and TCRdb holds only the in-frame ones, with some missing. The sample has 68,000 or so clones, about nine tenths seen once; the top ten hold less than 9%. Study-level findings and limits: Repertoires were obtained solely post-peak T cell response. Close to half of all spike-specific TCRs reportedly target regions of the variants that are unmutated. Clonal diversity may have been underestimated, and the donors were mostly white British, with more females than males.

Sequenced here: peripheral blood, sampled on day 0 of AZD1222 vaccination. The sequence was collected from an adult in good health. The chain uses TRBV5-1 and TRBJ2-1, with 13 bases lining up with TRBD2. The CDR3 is CASSLEFLLAGGRDEQFF. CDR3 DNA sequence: TGCGCCAGCAGCTTGGAATTTTTACTAGCGGGAGGGAGGGATGAGCAGTTCTTC.